This record covers a single TCR beta chain. Its matching antigen is unknown. TCRdb re-derived calls from the reads in MiXCR, one entry per CDR3 protein. This sample has fewer than 1,000,000 distinct CDR3 sequences, with roughly 31% found just once. The CDR3 is made up of 15 amino acids. Germline V gene lookup returns CDR1 MNHEY and CDR2 SMNVEV (reference sequence). Trimming cost V 3 bases and J 5 bases, with 16 bases left between them. This sample was included in a study of T cell repertoires in cytomegalovirus infection. Study details: Well-studied HLA-B-restricted CMV epitopes were used in the study alongside recently identified HLA-C-restricted ones. Both a matching HLA type and CMV infection were indicated by public TCR beta signatures. Study-wide points: People with CMV and the relevant HLA were identified by cumulative public TCR beta family frequency. The ex vivo response was dominated by HLA-C-restricted CMV-specific TCR beta clonotypes.

The V call is TRBV27, the J call TRBJ2-5; a possible D gene is TRBD1 (6 bases). The sequence was collected from a human donor in good health (CMV status not recorded). Some clones in this sample may be carry-over from other donors' samples. The sequences come from cultured CD8+ T cells from PBMCs, collected from culture after CMV antigen stimulation. In nucleotides, the CDR3 is TGTGCCAGCAGTTTTGAGGGGGAACGGGTGGAGACCCAGTACTTC. Translation: CASSFEGERVETQYF.